This T cell receptor beta chain was identified in a study of long-term antiretroviral therapy in people with HIV. As for this clone: Its antigen is currently unknown.

Only United States sites treated participants with HIV. This CDR3 has 14 amino acids. The V end was cut by 0 bases, the J end by 9 bases, with 15 bases between. The authors ran the immunoSEQ assay, v3.0, at survey level. Per-sample TRB depth target: about 35,000-55,000 T-cell genomes. Sequenced by immunoSEQ multiplex PCR; TCRdb stores in-frame clones only, minus some. Among 15,000 to 20,000 clones listed, 70% to 90% were seen once. Overall study results and limits: HIV repertoire CDR3 lengths ranged less widely than those of controls. Blood sampling spanned 2004 to 2017, possibly under older ART regimens.

Sample: unsorted PBMCs, taken 0.3 years after starting antiretroviral therapy. This TCR was recovered from a man aged 18-30 years with HIV. This rearrangement joins TRBV23-1 to TRBJ2-7, with a tentative D call TRBD2 (5 bases). TRBV23-1 is given ORF status, its function remaining uncertain. The CDR3 spells CASSQSRRAAGQYV. The CDR3, as DNA: TGCGCCAGCAGTCAATCTCGGCGGGCCGCCGGGCAGTACGTC.